The next 14 T cell receptor beta chains were all read from a single sample in a study of PD-1 blockade in classical Hodgkin lymphoma. The table came from immunoSEQ multiplex PCR; TCRdb's copy has only in-frame clones and leaves some out. The repertoire holds approximately 100,000 clones, 80% to 90% seen once, with about 7.1% in the top ten. Brentuximab vedotin exposure varied among the patients, all of whom had relapsed after autologous stem cell transplantation. Sequenced here: peripheral blood mononuclear cells (PBMCs), sampled before the second cycle of nivolumab. The receptors stem from a human donor with classical Hodgkin lymphoma.

This clone has only a few counts. The rearrangement links TRBV6-5 to TRBJ1-5; D gene ambiguous. V was pared by 0 bases and J by 5 bases, with 8 bases between. Germline CDR1 and CDR2: MNHEY and SVGAGI. This CDR3 region has 14 residues. The CDR3 DNA reads TGTGCCAGCAGTTACTCATCCATATATCAGCCCCAGCATTTT. This gives the protein CASSYSSIYQPQHF.

This clone was recorded only once. The CDR3 region is CAINPTDRENTEAFF. For the CDR3, the DNA is TGTGCCATTAATCCTACTGACAGGGAGAACACTGAAGCTTTCTTT. J is TRBJ1-1 and V is TRBV10-3; 7 bases are shared with TRBD1. Germline CDR1 reads ENHRY; CDR2 reads SYGVKD. This CDR3 has 15 amino acids. The trim removed 9 bases at V and 1 base at J, leaving 11 bases unmatched.

The chain couples TRBV19 to TRBJ2-3; D gene unclear. The CDR3 length is 13 residues. CDR1 and CDR2 (germline): LNHDA, SQIVND (reference sequence). The V and J ends lost 5 bases and 5 bases respectively, with 11 bases between them. CDR3 in DNA: TGTGCCAGTAGTCCCACGGGTGGAGATACGCAGTATTTT. Translated: CASSPTGGDTQYF. The full variable domain, in which reference TRBV19 and TRBJ2-3 provide the parts outside the CDR3, is DGGITQSPKYLFRKEGQNVTLSCEQNLNHDAMYWYRQDPGQGLRLIYYSQIVNDFQKGDIAEGYSVSREKKESFPLTVTSAQKNPTAFYLCASSPTGGDTQYFGPGTRLTVL.

The chain couples TRBV27 to TRBJ1-2; TRBD1 is a possible D gene (6 bases). Germline loops: CDR1 MNHEY, CDR2 SMNVEV (reference sequence). This CDR3 has 15 residues. Trimming took 4 bases from V and 6 from J, leaving 18 bases between them. The CDR3 DNA follows: TGTGCCAGCAGTTCCCGCAATCAGGGGCGTAATGGCTACACCTTC. Translation: CASSSRNQGRNGYTF.

The V gene is TRBV28, the J gene TRBJ2-6, with 7 bases aligning to TRBD1. The V gene's germline CDR1 is MDHEN and CDR2 SYDVKM. This CDR3 is built from 15 residues. The V and J ends lost 1 base and 8 bases, in that order; junction bases with no gene match: 5. The CDR3: CASSLLQGESNVLTF. The CDR3 bases are TGTGCCAGCAGTTTATTGCAGGGGGAGTCCAACGTCCTGACTTTC.

This clone was found a few times. The CDR3 region is CASSSGLLEAQYF. As DNA, the CDR3 is TGTGCCAGCAGCTCCGGTCTCCTAGAAGCGCAGTATTTT. The chain combines TRBV7-6 with TRBJ2-3; D not resolved. CDR1 is SGHVS, CDR2 FNYEAQ, per germline. V was cut by 4 bases and J by 10 bases, with 15 bases left in between. The CDR3 extends over 13 amino acids.

The chain links TRBV19 to TRBJ1-1; D not resolved. CDR3 length equals 12 residues. V lost 1 base to trimming and J lost 11 bases, with 11 bases between them. CDR1 is LNHDA and CDR2 is SQIVND in the germline V gene (reference sequence). The CDR3 spells CASSIGVQGAFF. The CDR3 coding sequence is TGTGCCAGTAGTATAGGGGTCCAAGGTGCTTTCTTT.

This sequence joins TRBV6-5 and TRBJ2-1; weak D call: TRBD2 (6 bases). Germline loops: CDR1 MNHEY, CDR2 SVGAGI. The CDR3 extends over 12 amino acids. Between the trimmed V and J ends, which lost 2 bases and 9 bases, there was a span of 8 bases. CDR3 DNA: TGTGCCAGCAGTTACCCGGGGGTTGAGCAGTTCTTC. The encoded protein is CASSYPGVEQFF.

The chain is built from TRBV6-5 and TRBJ2-7; D is uncertain. Germline CDR1 is MNHEY and CDR2 is SVGAGI. Trimming left V 6 bases short and J 2 bases short, with 11 bases between. This CDR3 is 13 amino acids long. Here the CDR3 reads CASSLIHAYEQYF. The CDR3 DNA is TGTGCCAGCAGCCTCATCCATGCCTACGAGCAGTACTTC.

The rearrangement joins TRBV27 to TRBJ1-2; TRBD1 matches at 7 bases. CDR3 length equals 15 residues. V dropped 1 base and J dropped 6; count of bases not matched to a gene: 8. The germline V gene has CDR1 MNHEY and CDR2 SMNVEV (reference sequence). CDR3 amino acids: CASSLLPTGPNGYTF. The CDR3 DNA reads TGTGCCAGCAGTTTATTGCCGACAGGGCCCAATGGCTACACCTTC.

The rearrangement joins TRBV30 to TRBJ2-5; D is ambiguous. The CDR3 sequence is 13 residues long. Germline V gene sequence: CDR1 GTSNPN, CDR2 SVGIG (reference sequence). With 0 bases removed from V and 4 bases from J, the gap between germline ends came to 9 bases. The CDR3 reads CAWSVRLRETQYF. DNA of the CDR3: TGTGCCTGGAGTGTCAGGTTGAGAGAGACCCAGTACTTC.

The rearrangement uses TRBV6-6 and TRBJ1-6, with 8 bases that match TRBD1. The length of the CDR3 is 14 residues. From germline, CDR1 is MNHNY and CDR2 SVGAGI (reference sequence). Trimming took 4 bases from V and 11 from J; bases not matched to a gene: 7. The CDR3 sequence: CASSFRQGRPPLHF. In nucleotides, the CDR3 is TGTGCCAGCAGTTTCCGACAGGGGAGGCCACCCCTCCACTTT.

The chain has TRBV15 and TRBJ1-1; weak D call: TRBD1 (5 bases). V was shortened by 4 bases and J by 2 bases, with 8 bases between the two germline ends. This CDR3 is built from 13 residues. In germline, CDR1 is LNHNV, CDR2 YYDKDF (reference sequence). The CDR3 region is CATSIGTNTEAFF. The CDR3 DNA reads TGTGCCACCAGCATCGGGACCAACACTGAAGCTTTCTTT.

This clone has only a few counts. This specimen includes other DNA sequences encoding the same CDR3. V is TRBV30 and J is TRBJ1-5; D not certain. The germline CDR1 and CDR2 sequences are GTSNPN and SVGIG (reference sequence). This CDR3 spans 11 amino acids. The germline V and J ends were trimmed by 0 bases and 6 bases, with 3 bases remaining between them. CDR3 loop: CAWSVGQPQHF. For the CDR3, the DNA is TGTGCCTGGAGTGTAGGTCAGCCCCAGCATTTT.